This TCR beta chain appears in the sequencing data of a study of blood T cell repertoires in COVID-19. Overall study: COVID-19 samples collected from the United States, Italy and Spain covered acute and convalescent phases.

This clone was seen a few times. As originally analysed: Reference gene primers were amplified, and this amplification served to estimate nucleated cell counts. The table came from immunoSEQ multiplex PCR; TCRdb's copy has only in-frame clones and leaves some out. That table gives V, J and clone size, and the DNA gave D and trimming. The data hold approximately 160,000 clones, with 77% observed a single time. CDR1 and CDR2 from the germline V gene are SGHTS and YDEGEE. With 4 bases clipped from V and 3 bases from J, the junction kept 6 bases outside the gene matches. The CDR3 totals 16 residues. The sequence came from a man in his 70s with acute or convalescent COVID-19. V is TRBV5-8 and J is TRBJ1-4; 10 bases match TRBD1. The sample taken for sequencing was peripheral blood. Here the CDR3 DNA reads TGTGCCAGCAGCGGCCGAGGGACAGGGGCTAATGAAAAACTGTTTTTT. It codes for CASSGRGTGANEKLFF.